Below are 26 T cell receptor beta chains sequenced from a single sample in a study of tumor T cells in aggressive B-cell lymphoma. Sequenced by immunoSEQ multiplex PCR; TCRdb stores in-frame clones only, minus some. The table shows a few thousand clones, with roughly 87% occurring only once. The material sequenced was tumor tissue. Receptors originate from an adult with diffuse large B cell lymphoma.

The chain joins TRBV28 to TRBJ1-1; D is possibly TRBD1 (5 bases). This CDR3 region has 14 residues. CDR1 is MDHEN and CDR2 is SYDVKM in the germline V gene. V lost 4 bases to trimming and J lost 3 bases, with 12 bases between them. CDR3 amino acids: CASSSRQWDTEAFF. The CDR3 DNA reads as TGTGCCAGCAGTTCAAGACAGTGGGACACTGAAGCTTTCTTT. Filled out from reference TRBV28 and TRBJ1-1, the complete variable domain reads DVKVTQSSRYLVKRTGEKVFLECVQDMDHENMFWYRQDPGLGLRLIYFSYDVKMKEKGDIPEGYSVSREKKERFSLILESASTNQTSMYLCASSSRQWDTEAFFGQGTRLTVV.

This chain joins TRBV5-1 and TRBJ1-5; a possible D gene is TRBD1 (6 bases). Trimming shortened V by 4 bases and J by 4 bases, and 12 bases separated the two germline ends. Germline CDR1 reads SGHRS; CDR2 reads YFSETQ. The length of the CDR3 is 14 residues. The CDR3 coding sequence is TGCGCCAGCAGCGAACAGGGCAGGAATCAGCCCCAGCATTTT. Translation: CASSEQGRNQPQHF.

The chain links TRBV7-8 to TRBJ1-6; the D is unclear. The V gene lost 6 bases and the J gene lost 7 bases, with 13 bases spanning the gap. Germline V gives CDR1 SGHVS, CDR2 FQNEAQ. The CDR3 is 14 residues long. CDR3 bases: TGTGCCAGCAGTGTCAGTAGCACCAATTCACCCCTCCACTTT. Translation: CASSVSSTNSPLHF.

The chain is built from TRBV4-2 and TRBJ2-3; 13 bases fit TRBD2. This CDR3 comprises 16 residues. After removal of 4 bases from V and 2 bases from J, the junction contained 3 bases not matched to a gene. Per the germline V gene, CDR1 is LGHNA and CDR2 is YNFKEQ. Written as DNA, the CDR3 is TGTGCCAGCAGCCCAGGGACTAGCGGGAACACAGATACGCAGTATTTT. This translates into CASSPGTSGNTDTQYF.

The chain carries TRBV15 and TRBJ2-1, with TRBD2 matching over 7 bases. The CDR3 is 16 amino acids. Germline CDR1 LNHNV, CDR2 YYDKDF (reference sequence). V lost 5 bases and J lost 3; bases outside the gene matches: 10. CDR3 nucleotide sequence: TGTGCCACCAGCGTACTGGGGGGAGGGATCTACAATGAGCAGTTCTTC. It encodes CATSVLGGGIYNEQFF.

This chain connects TRBV7-6 to TRBJ2-5, with D possibly being TRBD2 (6 bases). Matching the DNA end better, TRBJ2-7 makes the J call doubtful. This CDR3 has 13 amino acids. The V gene's germline CDR1 is SGHVS and CDR2 FNYEAQ. In DNA, the CDR3 is TGTGCCAGCAGCTTAGCTTGGGGGGACGAGCAGTACTTC. Its translation: CASSLAWGDEQYF.

The rearrangement links TRBV2 to TRBJ1-1; D is possibly TRBD1 (5 bases). Between the trimmed V and J ends, which lost 4 bases and 1 base, there was a span of 7 bases. The CDR3 consists of 13 residues. CDR1 and CDR2 (germline): SNHLY, FYNNEI. The CDR3 DNA reads as TGTGCCAGCAGTGGACAGAAGAACACTGAAGCTTTCTTT. It is translated as CASSGQKNTEAFF.

The genes are TRBV6-1 and TRBJ1-4; D is ambiguous. The CDR3 is made up of 14 amino acids. Trimming took 4 bases from V and 0 from J, leaving 6 bases between them. CDR1 and CDR2 from the germline V gene are MNHNS and SASEGT. CDR3 sequence: CASSGPATNEKLFF. CDR3 DNA: TGTGCCAGCAGTGGGCCAGCAACTAATGAAAAACTGTTTTTT.

This chain connects TRBV5-1 to TRBJ1-4; 7 positions agree with TRBD1. The trim removed 5 bases at V and 4 bases at J, leaving 2 bases unmatched. The CDR3 contains 13 residues. The germline V gene encodes CDR1 SGHRS and CDR2 YFSETQ. The chain's CDR3 is CASSGQDNEKLFF. The CDR3 DNA is TGCGCCAGCAGTGGACAGGATAATGAAAAACTGTTTTTT.

The gene calls are TRBV18 and TRBJ2-3; maybe TRBD1 (6 bases). The germline gives CDR1 KGHSH, CDR2 LQKENI. V lost 5 bases and J lost 0, with 9 bases in between. CDR3 length: 14 residues. CDR3 coding DNA: TGTGCCAGCTCATCTCAGGGGAGCACAGATACGCAGTATTTT. This gives the protein CASSSQGSTDTQYF. The variable domain in full, with the rest retrieved from reference TRBV18 and TRBJ2-3, is NAGVMQNPRHLVRRRGQEARLRCSPMKGHSHVYWYRQLPEEGLKFMVYLQKENIIDESGMPKERFSAEFPKEGPSILRIQQVVRGDSAAYFCASSSQGSTDTQYFGPGTRLTVL.

The chain is built from TRBV25-1 and TRBJ2-1; D perhaps matches TRBD2 (6 bases). V lost 6 bases and J lost 8, with 17 bases in between. The CDR3 loop spans 14 amino acids. CDR1 and CDR2 from the germline V gene are MGHDK and SYGVNS. CDR3 coding DNA: TGTGCCAGCAGCCTAGGAGGAGGGATGGATGAGCAGTTCTTC. It translates to CASSLGGGMDEQFF.

The chain combines TRBV7-3 with TRBJ1-2; 8 bases map to TRBD1. The CDR3 runs 15 residues. The junction had 8 bases not matched to a gene; V was cut back by 3 bases and J by 5 bases. The germline CDR1 and CDR2 sequences are SGHTA and FQGTGA. The CDR3 bases are TGTGCCAGCAGCTTGGGCGCAGGGGGCGGTTATGGCTACACCTTC. Translated: CASSLGAGGGYGYTF. The whole variable domain, remainder taken from reference TRBV7-3 and TRBJ1-2, is GAGVSQTPSNKVTEKGKYVELRCDPISGHTALYWYRQSLGQGPEFLIYFQGTGAADDSGLPNDRFFAVRPEGSVSTLKIQRTERGDSAVYLCASSLGAGGGYGYTFGSGTRLTVV.

V is TRBV10-2 and J is TRBJ1-2, with 10 bases aligning to TRBD1. After removal of 7 bases from V and 3 bases from J, the junction contained 11 bases not matched to a gene. CDR3 length equals 16 residues. Germline lookup yields CDR1 WSHSY and CDR2 SAAADI. CDR3 sequence reads: CASTRDRGVYDYGYTF. The CDR3 nucleotides read TGCGCCAGCACTCGGGACAGGGGCGTTTATGACTATGGCTACACCTTC.

This clone appeared once. This chain joins TRBV29-1 and TRBJ1-1; TRBD1 matches 7 bases. CDR1 is SQVTM and CDR2 is ANQGSEA in the germline V gene. The CDR3 is 13 residues long. The junction had 4 bases not matched to a gene; V was cut back by 6 bases and J by 0 bases. For the CDR3, the DNA is TGCAGCGTCAGGACAGGATTGAACACTGAAGCTTTCTTT. Translating gives CSVRTGLNTEAFF.

This rearrangement joins TRBV29-1 to TRBJ2-3; a weak D match, TRBD1 (6 bases). Germline V CDR1 and CDR2: SQVTM, ANQGSEA. V lost 6 bases, J lost 11 bases, and 24 bases lay in between. This CDR3 region has 14 residues. The CDR3 reads CSVTQGLGAAGQYF. CDR3 nucleotide sequence: TGCAGCGTCACACAGGGCCTTGGGGCTGCGGGGCAGTATTTT.

This clone was counted a single time. CDR3 sequence (DNA): TGCGCCAGCAGCTCGGGACAGCGCCCTGAAGCTTTCTTT. This codes for CASSSGQRPEAFF. This sequence joins TRBV5-1 and TRBJ1-1, with 7 bases matching TRBD1. Germline V CDR1 and CDR2: SGHRS, YFSETQ. This CDR3 region has 13 residues. Losses at the gene ends were 3 bases for V and 6 bases for J; bases not matched to a gene: 5.

The CDR3 bases are TGTGCCAGCAGTTTAACCCCGAGGACCGGGGAGCTGTTTTTT. Encoded protein: CASSLTPRTGELFF. The chain carries TRBV27 and TRBJ2-2; no clear D. This CDR3 is built from 14 residues. Trimming pared 2 bases from V and 5 bases from J, leaving 9 bases between. Germline V gene data show CDR1 as MNHEY and CDR2 as SMNVEV (reference sequence).

V usage is TRBV6-4 and J usage is TRBJ2-2; a weak D match, TRBD2 (5 bases). The CDR3 runs 14 residues. The germline CDR1 and CDR2 sequences are MRHNA and SNTAGT. Between the trimmed V and J ends, which lost 4 bases and 3 bases, there was a span of 9 bases. As DNA, the CDR3 is TGTGCCAGCAGTGCCGAACTAGACACCGGGGAGCTGTTTTTT. It yields the protein CASSAELDTGELFF.

This chain uses TRBV5-1 with TRBJ2-5; TRBD2 might be the D (6 bases). Germline lookup yields CDR1 SGHRS and CDR2 YFSETQ. The ends were cut back, 0 bases at V and 1 base at J, with 13 bases in the middle. The CDR3 runs 16 residues. The CDR3 protein is CASSLGAGTLQETQYF. The DNA for the CDR3 is TGCGCCAGCAGCTTGGGGGCCGGGACTCTCCAAGAGACCCAGTACTTC.

Concerning this clone itself: Other DNA sequences from this sample encode an identical CDR3 as well. CDR3 sequence (DNA): TGTGCCAGCAGCTTAATCCGTGTAACAGGTCATTTCACTTCGACTGAAGCTTTCTTT. Its translation: CASSLIRVTGHFTSTEAFF. The rearrangement joins TRBV7-9 to TRBJ1-1, with D perhaps matching TRBD1 (5 bases). In germline, CDR1 is SEHNR, CDR2 FQNEAQ (reference sequence). The CDR3 runs to 19 residues. The V and J ends lost 2 bases and 5 bases respectively, with 27 bases between them.

The sample holds one count of this clone. The V gene is TRBV5-1, the J gene TRBJ2-3, with TRBD2 identical over 10 bases. CDR1 SGHRS and CDR2 YFSETQ come from the germline V gene. The junction had 2 bases not matched to a gene; V was cut back by 1 base and J by 3 bases. The CDR3 consists of 15 residues. In DNA, the CDR3 is TGCGCCAGCAGCTTGATAGCGGGGGGAACAGATACGCAGTATTTT. It specifies CASSLIAGGTDTQYF.

The V gene is TRBV19, the J gene TRBJ2-5; TRBD2 matches 7 bases. Trimming took 0 bases from V and 3 from J; bases not matched to a gene: 4. The germline CDR1 and CDR2 sequences are LNHDA and SQIVND (reference sequence). CDR3 length equals 15 residues. The CDR3 nucleotides are TGTGCCAGTAGTATAGAGTGGGGAGGGGAAGAGACCCAGTACTTC. It translates to CASSIEWGGEETQYF.

This chain connects TRBV7-3 to TRBJ2-7; tentative D call: TRBD2 (7 bases). Trimming stripped 5 bases from V and 6 bases from J, with 17 bases between. The length of the CDR3 is 14 residues. The V gene's germline CDR1 is SGHTA and CDR2 FQGTGA. The DNA of the CDR3 is TGTGCCAGCAGCCCGGGGGGCGGGGGTTCCGAGCAGTACTTC. Protein sequence: CASSPGGGGSEQYF.

This chain links TRBV11-1 with TRBJ2-5; 8 nucleotides line up with TRBD1. The V gene end was trimmed by 4 bases and the J gene end by 5 bases; junction bases not matched to a gene: 6. The CDR3 spans 14 residues. Germline V CDR1 and CDR2: SGHAT, FQDESV (reference sequence). DNA of the CDR3: TGTGCCAGCAGCTCCCGGACAGGGTTGGAGACCCAGTACTTC. Amino acids: CASSSRTGLETQYF.

The chain is built from TRBV28 and TRBJ1-5, with a weak D call TRBD1 (6 bases). The germline V gene has CDR1 MDHEN and CDR2 SYDVKM. The CDR3 runs to 15 residues. Trimming removed 6 bases from V and 3 bases from J, with 15 bases in between. DNA of the CDR3: TGTGCCAGCAGAACGGACAGAGGGCCCAATCAGCCCCAGCATTTT. This codes for CASRTDRGPNQPQHF.

This clone was detected once. The V call is TRBV15, the J call TRBJ1-5; D is uncertain. CDR1 and CDR2 (germline): LNHNV, YYDKDF (reference sequence). The CDR3 runs to 12 residues. V lost 8 bases, J lost 4 bases, and 9 bases lay in between. The CDR3, as DNA: TGTGCCACCCGCCGGGGAAATCAGCCCCAGCATTTT. Protein product: CATRRGNQPQHF.